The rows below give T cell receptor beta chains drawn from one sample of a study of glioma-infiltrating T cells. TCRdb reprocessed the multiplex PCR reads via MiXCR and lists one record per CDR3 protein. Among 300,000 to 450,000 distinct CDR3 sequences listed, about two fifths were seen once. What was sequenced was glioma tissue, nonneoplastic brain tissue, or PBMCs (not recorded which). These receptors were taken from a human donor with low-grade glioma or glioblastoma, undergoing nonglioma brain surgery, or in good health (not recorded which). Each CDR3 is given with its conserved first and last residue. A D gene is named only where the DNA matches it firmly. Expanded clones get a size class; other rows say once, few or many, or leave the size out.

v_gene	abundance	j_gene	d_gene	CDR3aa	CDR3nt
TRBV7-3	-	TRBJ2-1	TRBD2	CASSLLAGLYNEQFF	TGTGCCAGCAGCTTATTAGCGGGGTTATACAATGAGCAGTTCTTC
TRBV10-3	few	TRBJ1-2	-	CAIRDDRRNNYGYTF	TGTGCCATCAGGGATGACAGGCGAAATAACTATGGCTACACCTTC
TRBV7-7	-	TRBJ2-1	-	CASNLEMGLGQFF	TGTGCTAGCAACTTAGAAATGGGTCTGGGGCAGTTCTTC
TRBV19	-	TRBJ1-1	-	CASMVRTEAFF	TGTGCCAGTATGGTGCGCACTGAAGCTTTCTTT
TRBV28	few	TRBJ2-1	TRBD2	CASSLVFGTSGHNEQFF	TGTGCCAGCAGTCTCGTCTTCGGGACTAGCGGACACAATGAGCAGTTCTTC
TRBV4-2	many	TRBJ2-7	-	CASSQVRSTYEQYF	TGTGCCAGCAGCCAAGTGCGGAGCACCTACGAGCAGTACTTC
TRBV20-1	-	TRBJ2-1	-	CSARPQWGDEQFF	TGCAGTGCTAGACCCCAATGGGGCGATGAGCAGTTCTTC
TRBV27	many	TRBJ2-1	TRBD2	CASSSSTSGSYNEQFF	TGTGCCAGCAGTTCCTCGACTAGCGGGAGTTACAATGAGCAGTTCTTC
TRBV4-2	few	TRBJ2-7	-	CASSQMGYAGKDYEQYF	TGTGCCAGCAGCCAGATGGGTTATGCAGGGAAGGACTACGAGCAGTACTTC
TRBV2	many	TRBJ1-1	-	CASSEAGHLDRTEAFF	TGTGCCAGCAGTGAAGCAGGACACCTTGATAGAACTGAAGCTTTCTTT
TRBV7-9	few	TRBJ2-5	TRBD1	CASSLDRVPQETQYF	TGTGCCAGCAGCCTCGACAGGGTCCCTCAAGAGACCCAGTACTTC
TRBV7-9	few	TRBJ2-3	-	CASTIPSDTQYF	TGTGCCAGCACTATCCCCTCAGATACGCAGTATTTT
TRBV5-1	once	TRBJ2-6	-	CASSLEVSGSGANVLTF	TGCGCCAGCAGCTTGGAGGTATCAGGGTCGGGGGCCAACGTCCTGACTTTC
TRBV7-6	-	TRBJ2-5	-	CGSSPRAFQETQYF	TGTGGCAGCAGCCCAAGAGCCTTCCAAGAGACCCAGTACTTC
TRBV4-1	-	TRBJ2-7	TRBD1	CASSRTGVWSYEQYF	TGCGCCAGCAGCCGTACAGGGGTGTGGTCCTACGAGCAGTACTTC
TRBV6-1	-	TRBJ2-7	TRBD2	CASSFPGLAGGTEQYF	TGTGCCAGCAGCTTCCCGGGACTAGCGGGAGGGACCGAGCAGTACTTC
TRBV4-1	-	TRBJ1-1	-	CASSQYRTPGAFF	TGCGCCAGCAGCCAGTATCGGACGCCCGGAGCTTTCTTT
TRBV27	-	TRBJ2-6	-	CASSWSGANVLTF	TGTGCCAGCAGTTGGTCTGGGGCCAACGTCCTGACCTTC
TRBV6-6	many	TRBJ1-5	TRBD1	CASSYYDRVQPQHF	TGTGCCAGCAGTTACTACGACAGGGTTCAGCCCCAGCATTTT
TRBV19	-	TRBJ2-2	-	CASSFSFDYNTGELFF	TGTGCCAGTAGTTTCTCCTTTGACTACAACACCGGGGAGCTGTTTTTT
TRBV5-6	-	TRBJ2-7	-	CASSLEEIFYEQYF	TGTGCCAGCAGCTTAGAGGAGATTTTCTACGAGCAGTACTTC
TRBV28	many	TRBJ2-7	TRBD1	CASSHRGLSYEQYF	TGTGCCAGCAGTCACAGGGGGCTAAGCTACGAGCAGTACTTC
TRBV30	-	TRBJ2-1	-	CAWSARSLSSYNEQFF	TGTGCCTGGAGTGCCAGGAGCCTTAGCTCCTACAATGAGCAGTTCTTC
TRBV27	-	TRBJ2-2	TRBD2	CASSRGLAGGNTGELFF	TGTGCCAGCAGCCGGGGACTAGCGGGAGGCAACACCGGGGAGCTGTTTTTT
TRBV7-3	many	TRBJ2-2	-	CASSLQSGELFF	TGTGCCAGCAGCTTACAATCCGGGGAGCTGTTTTTT
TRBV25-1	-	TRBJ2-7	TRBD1	CASSTTGGNEQYF	TGTGCCAGCAGTACGACAGGGGGCAACGAGCAGTACTTC
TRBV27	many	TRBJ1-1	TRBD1	CASRTGQGRWEAFF	TGTGCCAGCAGGACCGGACAGGGCCGATGGGAAGCTTTCTTT
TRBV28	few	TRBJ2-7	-	CASLGHLSSYEQYF	TGTGCCAGCTTGGGACACCTGAGCTCCTACGAGCAGTACTTC
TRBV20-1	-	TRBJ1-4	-	CSAALGVSATNEKLFF	TGCAGTGCTGCCCTCGGGGTTTCTGCAACTAATGAAAAACTGTTTTTT
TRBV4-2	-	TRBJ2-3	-	CASSSPSGENTDTQYF	TGTGCCAGCAGTTCCCCCTCGGGGGAAAACACAGATACGCAGTATTTT
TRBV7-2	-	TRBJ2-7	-	CASSLTSRGSSYEQYF	TGTGCCAGCAGCTTGACGTCTCGGGGATCTTCTTACGAGCAGTACTTC
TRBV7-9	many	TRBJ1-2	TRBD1	CASSKPGQAGGYTF	TGTGCCAGCAGCAAGCCGGGACAGGCTGGTGGCTACACCTTC
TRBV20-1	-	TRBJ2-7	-	CCAREGTGTYEQYF	TGCTGTGCTAGAGAGGGGACGGGCACGTACGAGCAGTACTTC
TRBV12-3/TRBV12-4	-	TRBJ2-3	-	CASRGPRKVTDTQYF	TGTGCCAGCAGAGGACCCCGGAAGGTAACAGATACGCAGTATTTT
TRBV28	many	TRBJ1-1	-	CASSLSSGVNTEAFF	TGTGCCAGCAGTTTAAGTTCAGGGGTGAACACTGAAGCTTTCTTT
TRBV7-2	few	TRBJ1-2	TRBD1	CASSPPGQYISGYTF	TGTGCCAGCAGCCCGCCGGGACAGTATATTAGTGGCTACACCTTC
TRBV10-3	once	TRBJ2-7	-	CAISDGGSGEQYF	TGTGCCATCAGTGACGGCGGGTCTGGCGAGCAGTACTTC
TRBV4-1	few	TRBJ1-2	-	CASSRRQDTGTYGYTF	TGCGCCAGCAGCCGACGCCAGGACACCGGTACCTATGGCTACACCTTC
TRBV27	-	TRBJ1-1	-	CASIRGKGLVTEAFF	TGTGCCAGCATACGCGGTAAAGGGCTGGTAACTGAAGCTTTCTTT
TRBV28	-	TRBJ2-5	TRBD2	CASSPSGSGKTQYF	TGTGCCAGCAGTCCGAGCGGGAGTGGAAAGACCCAGTACTTC
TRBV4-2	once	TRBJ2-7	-	CASSQDKVFGYEQYF	TGTGCCAGCAGCCAAGATAAGGTTTTCGGTTACGAGCAGTACTTC
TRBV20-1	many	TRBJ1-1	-	CSAREDMNTEAFF	TGCAGTGCTAGAGAGGACATGAACACTGAAGCTTTCTTT
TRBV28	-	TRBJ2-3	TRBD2	CASTHIAGGTDTQYF	TGTGCCAGCACCCATATAGCGGGAGGCACAGATACGCAGTATTTT
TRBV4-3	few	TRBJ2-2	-	CASSQVWGLDTGELFF	TGCGCCAGCAGCCAAGTCTGGGGGTTGGACACCGGGGAGCTGTTTTTT
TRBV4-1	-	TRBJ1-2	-	CASSRYEANYGYTF	TGCGCCAGCAGCCGCTACGAAGCTAACTATGGCTACACCTTC
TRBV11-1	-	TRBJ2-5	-	CAGSSSQTQYF	TGTGCCGGCAGCTCATCCCAGACCCAGTACTTC
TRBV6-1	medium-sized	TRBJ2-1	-	CASGYYNEQFF	TGTGCCAGCGGTTATTACAATGAGCAGTTCTTC
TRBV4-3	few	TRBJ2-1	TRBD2	CASSLSGRANNEQFF	TGCGCCAGCAGCCTTAGCGGGAGGGCGAACAATGAGCAGTTCTTC
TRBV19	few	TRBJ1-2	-	CASSPWDNGYTF	TGTGCCAGTAGTCCGTGGGACAATGGCTACACCTTC
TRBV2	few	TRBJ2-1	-	CASSEEYRFEQFF	TGTGCCAGCAGTGAAGAATATAGATTTGAGCAGTTCTTC
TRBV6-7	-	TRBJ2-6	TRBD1	CASSYSGQGWRSGANVLTF	TGTGCCAGCAGTTACTCGGGACAGGGGTGGCGCTCTGGGGCCAACGTCCTGACTTTC
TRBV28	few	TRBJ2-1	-	CASSFLAGNEQFF	TGTGCCAGCAGTTTCTTGGCCGGCAATGAGCAGTTCTTC
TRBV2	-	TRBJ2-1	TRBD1	CASNSRGTGYNEQFF	TGTGCCAGCAATTCCCGCGGGACAGGGTACAATGAGCAGTTCTTC